Included here is one T cell receptor beta chain sequence, with context. The germline V gene has CDR1 SQVTM and CDR2 ANQGSEA. The CDR3 covers 15 residues. With V trimmed by 4 bases and J by 5 bases, 8 bases remained unmatched. The library targeted TCRbeta and was prepared with unique molecular identifiers. In TCRdb, the PCR reads were re-called with MiXCR into one record per CDR3 protein. The profile covers around 130,000 distinct CDR3 sequences, with 8.5% to 10% appearing a single time and around 24% taken by the ten largest. The entry originates in a study of T-cell reconstitution after alpha-beta-depleted transplantation in children.

The source is a girl less than two years old who had a stem cell transplant for combined immunodeficiency, so the T cells may come from the graft donor. This chain links TRBV29-1 with TRBJ2-5; 12 nucleotides line up with TRBD1. The sample was PBMCs, mostly from graft donor cells, taken 180 days after TCRalphabeta/CD19-depleted stem cell transplant. CDR3 sequence reads: CSVGDRGRGRETQYF. The CDR3 DNA is TGCAGCGTTGGGGACAGGGGGCGCGGTCGGGAGACCCAGTACTTC.